The TCR beta chain under discussion was sequenced for a study of monozygotic twins with inflammatory bowel disease. Looked up from germline, CDR1 is SSHAT and CDR2 is FNYEAQ (reference sequence). This CDR3 spans 14 amino acids. TCRdb re-called the 5' RACE reads, yielding one record per CDR3 amino acid sequence without DNA. The ten top clones account for 7.5% to 9.5%, within a sample of about 200,000 distinct CDR3 sequences. The chain recombines TRBV7-7 with TRBJ2-7; with no DNA, the TCRdb D assignment of TRBD1 cannot be verified. The sequencing sample was made of blood. The source is a human donor with ulcerative colitis or Crohn's disease, or a healthy co-twin of an affected twin (not recorded which). The CDR3 protein is CASSLRTLSYEQYF.